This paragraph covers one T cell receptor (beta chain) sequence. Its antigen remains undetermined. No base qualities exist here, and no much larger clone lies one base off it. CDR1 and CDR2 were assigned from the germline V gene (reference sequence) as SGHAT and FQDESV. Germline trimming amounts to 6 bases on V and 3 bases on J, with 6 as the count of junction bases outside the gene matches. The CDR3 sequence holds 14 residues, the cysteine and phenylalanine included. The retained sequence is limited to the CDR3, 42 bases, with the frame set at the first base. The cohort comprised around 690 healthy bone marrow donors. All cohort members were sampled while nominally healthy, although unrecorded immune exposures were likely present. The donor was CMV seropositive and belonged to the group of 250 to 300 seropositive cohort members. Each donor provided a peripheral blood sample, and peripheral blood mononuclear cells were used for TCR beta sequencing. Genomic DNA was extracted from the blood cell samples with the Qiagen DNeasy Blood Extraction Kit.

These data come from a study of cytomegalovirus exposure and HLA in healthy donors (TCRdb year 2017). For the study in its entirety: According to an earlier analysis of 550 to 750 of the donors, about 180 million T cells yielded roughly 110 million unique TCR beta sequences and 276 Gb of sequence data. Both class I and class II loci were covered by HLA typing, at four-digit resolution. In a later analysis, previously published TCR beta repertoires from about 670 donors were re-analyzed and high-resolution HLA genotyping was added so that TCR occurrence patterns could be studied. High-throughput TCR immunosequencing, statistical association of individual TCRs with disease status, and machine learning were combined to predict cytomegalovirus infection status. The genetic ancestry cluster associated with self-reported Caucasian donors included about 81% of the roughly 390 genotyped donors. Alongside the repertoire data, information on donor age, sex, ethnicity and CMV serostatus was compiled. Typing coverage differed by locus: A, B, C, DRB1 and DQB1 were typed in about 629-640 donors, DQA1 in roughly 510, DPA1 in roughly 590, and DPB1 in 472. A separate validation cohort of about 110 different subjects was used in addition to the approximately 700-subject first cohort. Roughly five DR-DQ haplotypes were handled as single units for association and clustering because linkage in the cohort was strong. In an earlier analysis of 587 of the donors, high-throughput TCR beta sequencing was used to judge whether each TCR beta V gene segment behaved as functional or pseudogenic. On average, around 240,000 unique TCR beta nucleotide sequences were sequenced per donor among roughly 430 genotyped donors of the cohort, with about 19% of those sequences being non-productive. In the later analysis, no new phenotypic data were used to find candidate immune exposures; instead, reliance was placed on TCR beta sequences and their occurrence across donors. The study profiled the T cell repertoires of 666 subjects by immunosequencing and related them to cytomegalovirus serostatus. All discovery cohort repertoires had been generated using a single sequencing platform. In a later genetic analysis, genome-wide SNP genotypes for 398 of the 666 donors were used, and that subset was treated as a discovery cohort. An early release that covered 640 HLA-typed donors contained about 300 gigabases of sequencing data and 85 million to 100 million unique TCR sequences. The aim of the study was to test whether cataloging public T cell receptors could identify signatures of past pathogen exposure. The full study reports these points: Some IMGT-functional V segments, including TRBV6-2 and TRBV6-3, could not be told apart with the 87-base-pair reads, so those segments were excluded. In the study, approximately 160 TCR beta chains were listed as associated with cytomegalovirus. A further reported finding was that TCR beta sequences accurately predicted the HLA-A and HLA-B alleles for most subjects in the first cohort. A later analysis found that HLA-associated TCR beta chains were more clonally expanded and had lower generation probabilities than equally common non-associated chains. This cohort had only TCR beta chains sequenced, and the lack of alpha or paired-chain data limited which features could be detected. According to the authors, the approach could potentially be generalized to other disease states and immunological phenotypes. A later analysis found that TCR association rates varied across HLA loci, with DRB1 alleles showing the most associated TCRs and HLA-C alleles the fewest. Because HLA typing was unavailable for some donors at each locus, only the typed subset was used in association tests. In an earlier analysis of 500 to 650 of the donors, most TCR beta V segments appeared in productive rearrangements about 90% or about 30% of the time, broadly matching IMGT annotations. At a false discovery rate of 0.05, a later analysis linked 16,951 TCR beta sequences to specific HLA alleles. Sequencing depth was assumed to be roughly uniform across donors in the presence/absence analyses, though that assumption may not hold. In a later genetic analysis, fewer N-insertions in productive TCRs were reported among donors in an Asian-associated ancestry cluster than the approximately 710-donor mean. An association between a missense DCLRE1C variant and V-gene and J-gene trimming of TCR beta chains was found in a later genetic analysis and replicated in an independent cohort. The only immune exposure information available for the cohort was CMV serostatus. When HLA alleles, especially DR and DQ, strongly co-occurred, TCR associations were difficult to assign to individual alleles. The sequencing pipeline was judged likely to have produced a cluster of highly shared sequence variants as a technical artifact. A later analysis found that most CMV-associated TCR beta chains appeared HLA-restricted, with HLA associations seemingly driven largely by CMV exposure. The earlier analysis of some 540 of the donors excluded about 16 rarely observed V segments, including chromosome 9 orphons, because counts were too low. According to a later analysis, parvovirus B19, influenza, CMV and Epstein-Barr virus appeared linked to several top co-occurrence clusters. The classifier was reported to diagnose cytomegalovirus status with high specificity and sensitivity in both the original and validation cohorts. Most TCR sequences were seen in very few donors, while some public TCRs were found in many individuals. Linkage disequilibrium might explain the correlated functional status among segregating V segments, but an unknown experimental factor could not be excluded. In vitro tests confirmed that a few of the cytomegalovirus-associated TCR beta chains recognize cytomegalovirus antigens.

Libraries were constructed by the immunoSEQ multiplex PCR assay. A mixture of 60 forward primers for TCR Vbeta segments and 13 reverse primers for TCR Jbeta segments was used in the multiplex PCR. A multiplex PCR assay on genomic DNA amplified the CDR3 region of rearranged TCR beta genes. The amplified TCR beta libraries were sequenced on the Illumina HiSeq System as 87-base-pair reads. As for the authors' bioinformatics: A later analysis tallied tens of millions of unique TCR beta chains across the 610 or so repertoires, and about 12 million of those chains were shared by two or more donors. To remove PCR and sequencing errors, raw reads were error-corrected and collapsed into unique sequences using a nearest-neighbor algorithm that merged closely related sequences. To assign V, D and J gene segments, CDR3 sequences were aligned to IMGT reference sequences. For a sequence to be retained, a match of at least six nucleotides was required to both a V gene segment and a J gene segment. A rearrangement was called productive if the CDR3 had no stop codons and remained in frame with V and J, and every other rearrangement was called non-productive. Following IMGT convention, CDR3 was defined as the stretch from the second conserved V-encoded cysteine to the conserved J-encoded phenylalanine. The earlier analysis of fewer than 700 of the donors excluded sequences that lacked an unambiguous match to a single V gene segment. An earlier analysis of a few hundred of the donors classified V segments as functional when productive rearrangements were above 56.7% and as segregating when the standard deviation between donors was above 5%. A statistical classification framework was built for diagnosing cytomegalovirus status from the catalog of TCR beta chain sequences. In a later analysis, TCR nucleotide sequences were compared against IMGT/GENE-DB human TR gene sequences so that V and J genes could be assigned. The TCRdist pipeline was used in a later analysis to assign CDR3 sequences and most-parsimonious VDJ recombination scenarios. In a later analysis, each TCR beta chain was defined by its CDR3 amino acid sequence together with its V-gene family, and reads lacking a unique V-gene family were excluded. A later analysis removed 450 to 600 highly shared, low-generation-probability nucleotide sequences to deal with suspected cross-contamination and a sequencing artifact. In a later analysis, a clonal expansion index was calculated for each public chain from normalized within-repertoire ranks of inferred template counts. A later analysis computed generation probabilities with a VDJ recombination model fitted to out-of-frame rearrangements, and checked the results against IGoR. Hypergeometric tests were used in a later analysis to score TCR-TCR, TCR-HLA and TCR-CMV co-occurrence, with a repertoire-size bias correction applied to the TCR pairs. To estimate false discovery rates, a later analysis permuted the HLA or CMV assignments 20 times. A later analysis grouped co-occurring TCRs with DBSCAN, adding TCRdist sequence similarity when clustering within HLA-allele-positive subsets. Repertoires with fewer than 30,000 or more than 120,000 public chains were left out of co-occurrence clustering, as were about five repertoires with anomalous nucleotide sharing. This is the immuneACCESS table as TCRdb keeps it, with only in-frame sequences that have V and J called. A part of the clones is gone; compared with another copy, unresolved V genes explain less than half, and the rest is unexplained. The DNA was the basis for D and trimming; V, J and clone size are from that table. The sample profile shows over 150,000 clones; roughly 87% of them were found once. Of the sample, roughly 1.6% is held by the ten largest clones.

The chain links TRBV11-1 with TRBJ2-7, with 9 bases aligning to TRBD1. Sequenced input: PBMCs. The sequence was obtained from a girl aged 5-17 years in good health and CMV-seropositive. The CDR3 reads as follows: CASSTGTGLYEQYF. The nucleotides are TGTGCCAGCAGTACCGGGACAGGGCTCTACGAGCAGTACTTC.